The TCR beta chain described here comes from a study of shared clonotypes between healthy human individuals. A word on this clone: Its specificity is unknown. Its ends do not fully match the called genes, so a read error is possible.

TCRdb's table, derived via immunoSEQ multiplex PCR, lists solely in-frame clones and lacks some. The sample comprises about 1 million clones, about 74% of which are singletons, and around 1.5% rests with the top ten. Whole-study findings and limits: Apart from blood, nothing was sampled; tissue repertoires likely differ.

Sequenced input: memory CD4+ T cells sorted from blood. Stated subset: CD45RA-negative fraction. This TCR was sampled from a young man in good health.

CDR3 protein: CASSQAVGLSTGELFF. For the CDR3, the DNA is TGTGCCAGCAGTCAAGCCGTAGGACTATCGACCGGGGAGCTGTTTTTT. The chain couples TRBV6-1 to TRBJ2-2; a weak D match, TRBD2 (6 bases). Germline V gives CDR1 MNHNS, CDR2 SASEGT. This CDR3 is 16 amino acids long.